One and the same sample provided the 6 T cell receptor beta chains below, sequenced in a study of human T cells and chemical hapten exposure. TCRdb recomputed calls from the RACE reads with MiXCR, one row per CDR3 protein. Altogether tens of thousands of distinct CDR3 sequences are present, less than 3.5% being singletons, with the ten largest covering about 6.2%. The sample's time point: patch test 2, 6 weeks after DPC sensitization. Treatment: therapeutic diphenylcyclopropenone sensitization with weekly scalp DPC. Sequencing used whole blood, obtained in connection with sensitization to the hapten diphenylcyclopropenone (DPC). These TCRs come from a man in his forties with alopecia areata. Some clones in this sample may be carry-over from other donors' samples.

In the case of this clonotype: At one of its ends the junction is not consistent with the germline gene, which may arise from a read error. CDR3: CASSISPGQGQPQHF. CDR3 in DNA: TGTGCCAGCAGTATCTCACCGGGACAGGGGCAGCCCCAGCATTTT. The chain has TRBV19 and TRBJ1-5; 10 nucleotides line up with TRBD1. CDR3 length equals 15 residues. From germline, CDR1 is LNHDA and CDR2 SQIVND (reference sequence). Filled out from reference TRBV19 and TRBJ1-5, the complete variable domain reads DGGITQSPKYLFRKEGQNVTLSCEQNLNHDAMYWYRQDPGQGLRLIYYSQIVNDFQKGDIAEGYSVSREKKESFPLTVTSAQKNPTAFYLCASSISPGQGQPQHFGDGTRLSIL.

This clonotype was observed many times. The gene calls are TRBV6-5 and TRBJ1-6; D may be TRBD1 (5 bases). This CDR3 is 15 amino acids long. From germline, CDR1 is MNHEY and CDR2 SVGAGI. Trimming shortened V by 5 bases and J by 8 bases, and 16 bases separated the two germline ends. In DNA form, the CDR3 reads TGTGCCAGCAGTCGTACCGGGACTCTATATTCACCCCTCCACTTT. Protein: CASSRTGTLYSPLHF.

Ten or more counts support this clonotype. V gene TRBV7-9 combines with J gene TRBJ2-3; possibly TRBD1 or TRBD2 for D (5 bases each). This CDR3 has 15 residues. Germline values: CDR1 SEHNR, CDR2 FQNEAQ (reference sequence). V shed 1 base and J shed 0 bases, with 8 bases lying between them. The CDR3, as DNA: TGTGCCAGCAGCTTAGAAGAGGGGAGCACAGATACGCAGTATTTT. Translated, it gives CASSLEEGSTDTQYF.

The chain joins TRBV6-5 to TRBJ1-1, with D perhaps matching TRBD1 (5 bases). V was cut by 3 bases and J by 1 base, with 9 bases left in between. The germline CDR1 and CDR2 sequences are MNHEY and SVGAGI. CDR3 length: 14 amino acids. The CDR3 nucleotides are TGTGCCAGCAGTTATAAGGGACCGAACACTGAAGCTTTCTTT. Translated, it gives CASSYKGPNTEAFF.

In its sample, this clonotype is large. The rearrangement uses TRBV9 and TRBJ2-3; D is ambiguous. The CDR3 extends over 13 amino acids. Trimming took 3 bases from V and 0 from J, leaving 5 bases between them. Per germline, CDR1 SGDLS and CDR2 YYNGEE. CDR3 DNA sequence: TGTGCCAGCAGCGCCCCTAGCACAGATACGCAGTATTTT. Translating it yields CASSAPSTDTQYF.

This clonotype has at least ten counts. The CDR3 nucleotides read TGTGCCAGCAGCGTAGCTGGGCAGTCCTACGAGCAGTACTTC. Translation gives CASSVAGQSYEQYF. The chain uses TRBV9 and TRBJ2-7; no clear D. Germline V gene data show CDR1 as SGDLS and CDR2 as YYNGEE. Trimming removed 0 bases from V and 1 base from J, with 8 bases in between. The CDR3 loop spans 14 amino acids.